This T cell receptor beta chain was found in a study of T cells in localized non-small cell lung cancer. General study findings and limits: With higher T cell density in blood came longer overall survival. Uninvolved nearby lung showed the greatest T cell clonality, exceeding that found in tumor. Appearance in adjacent lung was seen for a median approximately 59 of the top 100 tumor clones.

V lost 6 bases to trimming and J lost 7 bases, with 20 bases between them. The germline V gene has CDR1 SGHDN and CDR2 FVKESK. The CDR3 totals 15 residues. Taken at least 2 cm from the tumor margin, the adjacent lung showed no atypia. This clone was recorded once. The antigen is undetermined. Libraries were prepared by immunoSEQ multiplex PCR; TCRdb keeps only in-frame clonotypes and omits some of them. There are 950 to 1,100 clones in the sample; about a fifth occur only once, and about 30% lies in the top ten. The TCR sequence derives from a male donor older than 55 with stage I lung adenocarcinoma. The sample here was normal lung tissue next to the tumor, taken before any cancer treatment. The chain uses TRBV14 and TRBJ2-3; D possibly corresponds to TRBD2 (6 bases). The CDR3 region is CASRPTGTQSYTQYF. CDR3 DNA: TGTGCCAGCAGACCCACCGGGACTCAATCCTATACGCAGTATTTT.